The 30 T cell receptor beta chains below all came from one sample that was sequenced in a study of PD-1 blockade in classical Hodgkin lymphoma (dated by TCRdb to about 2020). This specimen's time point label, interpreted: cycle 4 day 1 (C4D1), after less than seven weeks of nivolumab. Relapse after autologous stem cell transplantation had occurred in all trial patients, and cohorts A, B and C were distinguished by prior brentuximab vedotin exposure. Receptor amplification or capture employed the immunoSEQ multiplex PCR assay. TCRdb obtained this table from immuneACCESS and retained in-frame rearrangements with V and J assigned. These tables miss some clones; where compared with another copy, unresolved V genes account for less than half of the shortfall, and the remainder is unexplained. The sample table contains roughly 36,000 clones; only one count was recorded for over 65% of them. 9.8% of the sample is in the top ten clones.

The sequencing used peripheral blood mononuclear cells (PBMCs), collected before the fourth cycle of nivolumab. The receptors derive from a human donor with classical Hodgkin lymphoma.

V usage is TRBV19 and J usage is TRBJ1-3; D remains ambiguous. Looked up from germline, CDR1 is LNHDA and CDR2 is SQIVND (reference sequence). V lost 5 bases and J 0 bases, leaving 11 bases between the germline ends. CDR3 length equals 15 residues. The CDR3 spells CASSLREGSGNTIYF. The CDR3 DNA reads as TGTGCCAGTAGTCTAAGAGAAGGCTCTGGAAACACCATATATTTT.

In nucleotides, the CDR3 is TGCGCCAGCAGCCAATCGCCGGGTAGGGGGCCCTACAATGAGCAGTTCTTC. Amino acid sequence: CASSQSPGRGPYNEQFF. The rearrangement joins TRBV4-1 to TRBJ2-1; TRBD1 matches 7 bases. V shed 2 bases, J shed 2 bases, and the junction held 9 bases outside the gene matches. CDR1 is MGHRA and CDR2 is YSYEKL in the germline V gene. The CDR3 totals 17 residues.

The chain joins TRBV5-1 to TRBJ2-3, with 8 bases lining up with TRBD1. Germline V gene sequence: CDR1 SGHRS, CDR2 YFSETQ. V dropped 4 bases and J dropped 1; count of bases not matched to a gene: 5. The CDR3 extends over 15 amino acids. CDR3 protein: CASSLGQVGTDTQYF. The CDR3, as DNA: TGCGCCAGCAGCCTGGGACAGGTGGGCACAGATACGCAGTATTTT.

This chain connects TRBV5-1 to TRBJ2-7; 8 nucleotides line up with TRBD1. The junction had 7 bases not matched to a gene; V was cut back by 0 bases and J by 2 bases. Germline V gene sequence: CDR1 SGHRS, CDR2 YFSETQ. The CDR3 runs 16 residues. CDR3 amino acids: CASSLALRTGTYEQYF. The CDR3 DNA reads TGCGCCAGCAGCTTGGCTCTGCGGACAGGGACCTACGAGCAGTACTTC.

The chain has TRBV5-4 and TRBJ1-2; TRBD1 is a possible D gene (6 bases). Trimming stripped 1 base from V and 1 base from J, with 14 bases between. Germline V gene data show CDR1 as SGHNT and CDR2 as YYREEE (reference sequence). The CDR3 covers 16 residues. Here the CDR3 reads CASSLPDSFINYGYTF. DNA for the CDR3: TGTGCCAGCAGCTTGCCGGACAGCTTTATTAACTATGGCTACACCTTC.

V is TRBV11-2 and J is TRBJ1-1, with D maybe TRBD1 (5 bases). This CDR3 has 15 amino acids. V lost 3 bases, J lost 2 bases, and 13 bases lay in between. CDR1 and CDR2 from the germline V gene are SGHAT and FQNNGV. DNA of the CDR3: TGTGCCAGCAGCTTCATCCAGGGCGGTAACACTGAAGCTTTCTTT. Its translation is CASSFIQGGNTEAFF.

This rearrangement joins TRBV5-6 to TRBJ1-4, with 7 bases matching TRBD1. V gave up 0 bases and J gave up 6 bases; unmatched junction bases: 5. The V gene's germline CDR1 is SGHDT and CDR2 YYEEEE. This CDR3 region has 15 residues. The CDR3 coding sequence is TGTGCCAGCAGCTTGGGGTTCAGGGGGGATGAAAAACTGTTTTTT. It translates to CASSLGFRGDEKLFF.

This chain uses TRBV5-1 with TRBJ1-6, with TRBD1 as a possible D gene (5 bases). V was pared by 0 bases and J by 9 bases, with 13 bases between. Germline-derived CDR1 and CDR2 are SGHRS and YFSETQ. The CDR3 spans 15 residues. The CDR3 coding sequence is TGCGCCAGCAGCTTGGCTGGGGCGGAAAGTTCACCCCTCCACTTT. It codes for CASSLAGAESSPLHF.

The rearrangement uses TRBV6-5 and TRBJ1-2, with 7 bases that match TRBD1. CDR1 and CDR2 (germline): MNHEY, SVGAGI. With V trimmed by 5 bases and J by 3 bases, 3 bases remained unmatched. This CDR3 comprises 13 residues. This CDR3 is CASSTGQDYGYTF. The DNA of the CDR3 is TGTGCCAGCAGTACCGGACAGGACTATGGCTACACCTTC.

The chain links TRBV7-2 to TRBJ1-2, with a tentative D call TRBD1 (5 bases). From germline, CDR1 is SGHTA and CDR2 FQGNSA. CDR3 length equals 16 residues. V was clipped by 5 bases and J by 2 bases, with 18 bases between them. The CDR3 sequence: CASSLTGRAGNYGYTF. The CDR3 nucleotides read TGTGCCAGCAGCCTAACAGGCAGGGCGGGGAACTATGGCTACACCTTC. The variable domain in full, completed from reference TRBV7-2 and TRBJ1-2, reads GAGVSQSPSNKVTEKGKDVELRCDPISGHTALYWYRQSLGQGLEFLIYFQGNSAPDKSGLPSDRFSAERTGGSVSTLTIQRTQQEDSAVYLCASSLTGRAGNYGYTFGSGTRLTVV.

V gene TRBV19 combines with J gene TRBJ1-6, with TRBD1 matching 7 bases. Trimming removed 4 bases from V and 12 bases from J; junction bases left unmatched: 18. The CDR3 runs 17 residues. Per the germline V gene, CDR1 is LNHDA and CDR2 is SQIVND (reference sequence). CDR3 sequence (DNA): TGTGCCAGTAGTAGCGGGACAGCATATTTTATAAGTGGACCCCTCCACTTT. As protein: CASSSGTAYFISGPLHF.

The CDR3 sequence is CASSLAWGDNEQFF. DNA of the CDR3: TGTGCCAGCAGCTTAGCCTGGGGGGACAATGAGCAGTTCTTC. This chain joins TRBV7-9 and TRBJ2-1; perhaps TRBD2 as D (6 bases). The CDR3 length is 14 residues. Germline CDR1 is SEHNR and CDR2 is FQNEAQ (reference sequence). V was shortened by 0 bases and J by 5 bases, with 8 bases between the two germline ends.

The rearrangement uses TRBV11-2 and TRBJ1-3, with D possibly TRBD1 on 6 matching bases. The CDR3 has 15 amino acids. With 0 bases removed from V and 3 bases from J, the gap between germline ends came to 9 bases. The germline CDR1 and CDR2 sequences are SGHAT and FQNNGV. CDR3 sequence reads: CASSLEGASGNTIYF. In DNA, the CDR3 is TGTGCCAGCAGCTTAGAGGGGGCTAGTGGAAACACCATATATTTT. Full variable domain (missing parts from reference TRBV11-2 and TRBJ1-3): EAGVAQSPRYKIIEKRQSVAFWCNPISGHATLYWYQQILGQGPKLLIQFQNNGVVDDSQLPKDRFSAERLKGVDSTLKIQPAKLEDSAVYLCASSLEGASGNTIYFGEGSWLTVV.

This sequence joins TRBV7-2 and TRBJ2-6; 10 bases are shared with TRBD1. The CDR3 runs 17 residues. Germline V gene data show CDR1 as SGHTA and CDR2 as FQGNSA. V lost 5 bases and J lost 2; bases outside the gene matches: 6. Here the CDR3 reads CASSPGTGVPGANVLTF. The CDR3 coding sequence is TGTGCCAGCAGCCCCGGGACAGGGGTCCCTGGGGCCAACGTCCTGACTTTC.

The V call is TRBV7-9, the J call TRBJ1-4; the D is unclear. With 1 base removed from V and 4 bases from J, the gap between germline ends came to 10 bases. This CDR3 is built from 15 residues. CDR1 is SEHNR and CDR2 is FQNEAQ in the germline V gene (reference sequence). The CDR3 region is CASSLVGYGNEKLFF. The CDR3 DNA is TGTGCCAGCAGCTTAGTGGGTTACGGTAATGAAAAACTGTTTTTT.

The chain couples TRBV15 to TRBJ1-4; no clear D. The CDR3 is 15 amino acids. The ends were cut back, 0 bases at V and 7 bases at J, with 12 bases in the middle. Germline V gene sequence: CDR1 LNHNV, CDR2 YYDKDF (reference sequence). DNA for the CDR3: TGTGCCACCAGCAGAGATCAAATGGTGGGTGAAAAACTGTTTTTT. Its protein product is CATSRDQMVGEKLFF.

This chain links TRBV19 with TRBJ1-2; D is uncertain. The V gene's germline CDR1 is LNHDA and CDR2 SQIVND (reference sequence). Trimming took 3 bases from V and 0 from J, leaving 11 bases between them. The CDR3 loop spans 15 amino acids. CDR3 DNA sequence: TGTGCCAGTAGTATCGTGGCCCAAGCTAACTATGGCTACACCTTC. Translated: CASSIVAQANYGYTF.

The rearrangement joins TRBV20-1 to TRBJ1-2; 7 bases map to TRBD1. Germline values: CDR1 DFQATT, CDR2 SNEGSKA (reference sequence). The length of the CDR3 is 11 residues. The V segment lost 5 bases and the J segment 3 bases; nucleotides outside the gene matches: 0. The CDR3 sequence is CSAQGDYGYTF. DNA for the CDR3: TGCAGTGCTCAGGGGGACTATGGCTACACCTTC.

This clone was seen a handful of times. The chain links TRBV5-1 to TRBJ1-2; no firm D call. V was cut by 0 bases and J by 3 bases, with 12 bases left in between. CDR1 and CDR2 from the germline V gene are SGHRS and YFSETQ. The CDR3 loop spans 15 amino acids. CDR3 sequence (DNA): TGCGCCAGCAGCTTGGAACCGGGAACTTACTATGGCTACACCTTC. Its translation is CASSLEPGTYYGYTF.

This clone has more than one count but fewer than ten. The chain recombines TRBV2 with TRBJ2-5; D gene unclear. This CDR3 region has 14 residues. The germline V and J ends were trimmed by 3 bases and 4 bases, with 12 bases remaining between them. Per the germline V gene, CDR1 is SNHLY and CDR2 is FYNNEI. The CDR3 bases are TGTGCCAGCAGTGATGCAAGCCCCAGAGAGACCCAGTACTTC. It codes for CASSDASPRETQYF. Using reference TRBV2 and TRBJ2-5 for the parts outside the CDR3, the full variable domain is EPEVTQTPSHQVTQMGQEVILRCVPISNHLYFYWYRQILGQKVEFLVSFYNNEISEKSEIFDDQFSVERPDGSNFTLKIRSTKLEDSAMYFCASSDASPRETQYFGPGTRLLVL.

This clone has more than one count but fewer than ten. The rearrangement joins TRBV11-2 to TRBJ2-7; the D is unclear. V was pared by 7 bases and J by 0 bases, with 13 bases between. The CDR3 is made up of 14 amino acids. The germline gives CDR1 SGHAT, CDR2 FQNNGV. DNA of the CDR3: TGTGCCAGCAACCGACAAGCCAACTCCTACGAGCAGTACTTC. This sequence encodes CASNRQANSYEQYF.

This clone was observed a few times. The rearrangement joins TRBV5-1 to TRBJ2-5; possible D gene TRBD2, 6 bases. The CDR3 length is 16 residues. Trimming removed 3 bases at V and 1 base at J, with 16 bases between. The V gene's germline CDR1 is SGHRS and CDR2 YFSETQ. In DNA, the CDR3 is TGCGCCAGCAGCTCCACCATCCAGACTAGCCAAGAGACCCAGTACTTC. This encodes CASSSTIQTSQETQYF.

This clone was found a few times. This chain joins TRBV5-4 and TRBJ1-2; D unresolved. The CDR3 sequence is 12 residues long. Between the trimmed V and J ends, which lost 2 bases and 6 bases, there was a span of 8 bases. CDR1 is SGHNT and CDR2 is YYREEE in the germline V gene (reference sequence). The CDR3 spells CASSFIGDGYTF. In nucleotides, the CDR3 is TGTGCCAGCAGCTTCATCGGGGATGGCTACACCTTC.

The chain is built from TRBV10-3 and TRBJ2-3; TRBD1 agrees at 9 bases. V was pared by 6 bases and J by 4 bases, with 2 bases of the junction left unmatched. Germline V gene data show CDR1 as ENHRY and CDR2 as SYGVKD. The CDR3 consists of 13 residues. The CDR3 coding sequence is TGTGCCATCAGAAACAGGGGGCCAGATACGCAGTATTTT. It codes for CAIRNRGPDTQYF.

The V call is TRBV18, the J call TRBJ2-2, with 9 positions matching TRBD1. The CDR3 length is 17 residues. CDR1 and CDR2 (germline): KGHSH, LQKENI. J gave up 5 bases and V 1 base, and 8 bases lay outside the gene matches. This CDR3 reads CASSPLRQGDRTGELFF. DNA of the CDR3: TGTGCCAGCTCACCACTGAGACAGGGGGATCGGACCGGGGAGCTGTTTTTT.

CDR3 coding DNA: TGCGCCAGCAGAACCGGGACGGCGGGCACTGAAGCTTTCTTT. This translates into CASRTGTAGTEAFF. This chain connects TRBV5-1 to TRBJ1-1, with TRBD1 as a possible D gene (5 bases). CDR1 and CDR2 (germline): SGHRS, YFSETQ. V was shortened by 5 bases and J by 4 bases, with 15 bases between the two germline ends. The CDR3 sequence is 14 residues long.

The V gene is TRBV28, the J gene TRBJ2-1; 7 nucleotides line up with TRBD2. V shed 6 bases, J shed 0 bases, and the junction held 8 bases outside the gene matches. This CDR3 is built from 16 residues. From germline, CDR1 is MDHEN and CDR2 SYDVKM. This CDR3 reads CASRGEGWSSYNEQFF. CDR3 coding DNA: TGTGCCAGCAGAGGGGAGGGGTGGAGCTCCTACAATGAGCAGTTCTTC.

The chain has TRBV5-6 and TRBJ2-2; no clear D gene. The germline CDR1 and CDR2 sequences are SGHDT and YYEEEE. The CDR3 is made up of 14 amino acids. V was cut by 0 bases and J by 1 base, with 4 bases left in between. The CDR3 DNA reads TGTGCCAGCAGCTTGGGCAGGAACACCGGGGAGCTGTTTTTT. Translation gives CASSLGRNTGELFF.

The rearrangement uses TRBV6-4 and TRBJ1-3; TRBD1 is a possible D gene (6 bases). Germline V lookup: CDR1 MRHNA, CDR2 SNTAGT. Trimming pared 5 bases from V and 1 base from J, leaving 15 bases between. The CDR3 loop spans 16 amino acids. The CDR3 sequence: CASSPLQGLSGNTIYF. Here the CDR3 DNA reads TGTGCCAGCAGTCCCTTACAGGGTCTATCTGGAAACACCATATATTTT.

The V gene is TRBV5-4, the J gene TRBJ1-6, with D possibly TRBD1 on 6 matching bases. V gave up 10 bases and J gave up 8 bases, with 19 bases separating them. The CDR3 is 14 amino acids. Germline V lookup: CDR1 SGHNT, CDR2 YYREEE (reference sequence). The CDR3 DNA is TGTGCCTGGGGGGCTACAGGGATCGATTCACCCCTCCACTTT. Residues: CAWGATGIDSPLHF.